This T cell receptor (beta chain) was profiled in a study of T cell responses to AZD1222 COVID-19 vaccine. The table came from immunoSEQ multiplex PCR; TCRdb's copy has only in-frame clones and leaves some out. The table shows 150,000 or so clones, with 92% occurring only once. This clone was recorded only once. Trimming removed 4 bases from V and 1 base from J; junction bases left unmatched: 4. Germline CDR1 and CDR2: SGHRS and YFSETQ. The CDR3 has 14 amino acids. The source is an adult who received the AZD1222 COVID-19 vaccine. The sequencing used peripheral blood, collected 28 days after the second AZD1222 dose. This sequence joins TRBV5-1 and TRBJ1-1; 7 nucleotides match TRBD1. The CDR3 region has the DNA TGCGCCAGCAGCCGGGACAGTGCGAACACTGAAGCTTTCTTT. This encodes CASSRDSANTEAFF.